This is a list of T cell receptor beta chains from one sample in a study of shared clonotypes between healthy human individuals. Only in-frame clones appear in the TCRdb table, and some are missing; sequencing was by immunoSEQ multiplex PCR. The sample has 450,000 to 600,000 clones, 70% to 85% seen once; the top ten hold approximately 12%. The sample comprised PBMCs. These receptors were obtained from a woman aged 35 to 49 in good health. Some clones in this sample may be carry-over from other donors' samples. CDR3s include the opening cysteine and the closing phenylalanine or tryptophan. The order of the fields is D gene, CDR3 length, J gene, V gene, clone size, CDR3 DNA, CDR3 protein. A D gene is named only where the DNA matches it firmly. A clone size is listed for some rows: how often the clone was seen (once, few, many), or a class if it is expanded.

>.|15|TRBJ1-2|TRBV4-1|.
TGCGCCAGCAGCCAAGATGGATCCCCTAACTATGGCTACACCTTC
CASSQDGSPNYGYTF
>TRBD1|16|TRBJ1-1|TRBV5-4|.
TGTGCCAGCAGCATTGGACAGGGTGCTCCGAGGACTGAAGCTTTCTTT
CASSIGQGAPRTEAFF
>TRBD2|15|TRBJ2-7|TRBV29-1|.
TGCAGCGTTCGGGAAGGGACTAGCGGGTACTACGAGCAGTACTTC
CSVREGTSGYYEQYF
>TRBD1|15|TRBJ1-4|TRBV27|.
TGTGCCAGCAGTCCCTGGACAGGGGATTTTGAAAAACTGTTTTTT
CASSPWTGDFEKLFF
>TRBD1|14|TRBJ1-1|TRBV5-8|.
TGTGCAACGCAACGGACAGGATTGAACACTGAAGCTTTCTTT
CATQRTGLNTEAFF
>.|14|TRBJ1-5|TRBV27|once
TGTGCCAGCAGGCCGGGACACGACAATCAGCCCCAGCATTTT
CASRPGHDNQPQHF
>.|14|TRBJ2-1|TRBV19|.
TGTGCCAGTAGCGAAAGACAGGTCGCCGATGAGCAGTTCTTC
CASSERQVADEQFF
>TRBD1|13|TRBJ1-5|TRBV2|.
TGTGCCAGCAATCAGGGGGACAATCAGCCCCAGCATTTT
CASNQGDNQPQHF
>.|17|TRBJ2-1|TRBV11-1|.
TGTGCCAGCAGCTTAGAAGGCGGGACCCAGAGGAACAATGAGCAGTTCTTC
CASSLEGGTQRNNEQFF
>TRBD1|16|TRBJ2-5|TRBV7-2|.
TGTGCCAGCAGCCCGAACCGGGACAGGGCCGTTAAGACCCAGTACTTC
CASSPNRDRAVKTQYF
>TRBD2|14|TRBJ2-1|TRBV29-1|.
TGCAGCGTTCGACTAGCGGGAGGCTACAATGAGCAGTTCTTC
CSVRLAGGYNEQFF
>TRBD2|12|TRBJ2-5|TRBV29-1|once
TGCAGCGTACGGACTAGTGATGAGACCCAGTACTTC
CSVRTSDETQYF
>.|15|TRBJ2-5|TRBV6-1|.
TGTGCCAGCAGTGAAAGGGTAGCTAACCAAGAGACCCAGTACTTC
CASSERVANQETQYF
>.|12|TRBJ2-1|TRBV28|.
TGTGCCAGCAGTTTCCCCCCCTATGAGCAGTTCTTC
CASSFPPYEQFF
>.|14|TRBJ1-5|TRBV29-1|.
TGCAGCGTTGCCTTCGGGAATAGCAATCAGCCCCAGCATTTT
CSVAFGNSNQPQHF
>.|15|TRBJ2-1|TRBV6-1|.
TGTGCCAGCAGTGGTTTCGGGGGGCTCTACAATGAGCAGTTCTTC
CASSGFGGLYNEQFF
>.|15|TRBJ2-5|TRBV4-2|.
TGTGCCAGCAGCCAGGTTGGCGGGTACCAAGAGACCCAGTACTTC
CASSQVGGYQETQYF
>.|13|TRBJ1-2|TRBV7-9|.
TGTGCCAGCAGCTCAGAACAGGGCTATGGCTACACCTTC
CASSSEQGYGYTF
>.|16|TRBJ1-1|TRBV4-3|many
TGCGCCAGCAGCCAAGATCTCGGAGGGGGTGGGACTGAAGCTTTCTTT
CASSQDLGGGGTEAFF
>TRBD2|15|TRBJ2-5|TRBV27|few
TGTGCCAGCACAAATGCGGGGGGCCTCCTTGGGGAGCAGTACTTC
CASTNAGGLLGEQYF
>.|14|TRBJ2-1|TRBV7-9|.
TGTGCCAGCAGCCGGGACTTCTCCTACAATGAGCAGTTCTTC
CASSRDFSYNEQFF
>.|16|TRBJ2-7|TRBV4-2|.
TGTGCCAGCAGCCCCCTAGGGGCCGCCTATGACTACGAGCAGTACTTC
CASSPLGAAYDYEQYF
>.|15|TRBJ2-7|TRBV5-5|.
TGTGCCAGCAGCTTGGGCGGGTATAGCTCCTACGAGCAGTACTTC
CASSLGGYSSYEQYF
>TRBD1|14|TRBJ1-5|TRBV10-3|.
TGTGCCATCAGTGGACAGGGTAGCAATCAGCCCCAGCATTTT
CAISGQGSNQPQHF
>.|13|TRBJ2-7|TRBV7-9|.
TGTGCCAGCAGCGCCGGAGGGTCTTACGAGCAGTACTTC
CASSAGGSYEQYF
>TRBD2|15|TRBJ2-7|TRBV4-2|few
TGTGCCAGCAGCCCGTCAGCGGGAGCGTTATACGAGCAGTACTTC
CASSPSAGALYEQYF
>TRBD1|13|TRBJ1-2|TRBV19|.
TGTGCCAGTAGTACACGGACAGGCTATGGCTACACCTTC
CASSTRTGYGYTF
>TRBD2|16|TRBJ2-4|TRBV7-3|.
TGTGCCAGCAGCCCCCGGACTAGCGGGAGGGCCCCACTTCAGTACTTC
CASSPRTSGRAPLQYF
>.|14|TRBJ2-7|TRBV18|once
TGTGCCAGCTCACGCGCCCTAAGCTCCTACGAGCAGTACTTC
CASSRALSSYEQYF
>.|14|TRBJ1-4|TRBV5-1|.
TGCGCCAGCAGCTCGGGGGCAACTAATGAAAAACTGTTTTTT
CASSSGATNEKLFF
>.|12|TRBJ2-1|TRBV30|.
TGTGCCTGGAGTACGGACAGACGGGTGTGCTTCTTC
CAWSTDRRVCFF
>TRBD2|13|TRBJ2-7|TRBV29-1|.
TGCAGCGTTGAAACTAGCGGGAGTAACGAGCAGTACTTC
CSVETSGSNEQYF
>.|14|TRBJ2-7|TRBV11-2|once
TGTGCCAGCAGCTTAGTTGGGGGACCCTACGAGCAGTACTTC
CASSLVGGPYEQYF
>.|18|TRBJ2-6|TRBV7-2|.
TGTGCCAGCAGCTTGTCCCCCAGCCTTAAGGTCGGGGCCAACGTCCTGACTTTC
CASSLSPSLKVGANVLTF
>.|15|TRBJ1-1|TRBV11-3|.
TGTGCCAGCAGCCAAACCGGGACAAGGAACACTGAAGCTTTCTTT
CASSQTGTRNTEAFF
>.|12|TRBJ2-3|TRBV29-1|.
TGCAGCGTTTTACCGGACCTTGATACGCAGTATTTT
CSVLPDLDTQYF
>TRBD2|17|TRBJ2-3|TRBV2|.
TGTGCCAGCAGTGAAGCGCTTACAGCGGGAGACACAGATACGCAGTATTTT
CASSEALTAGDTDTQYF
>TRBD1|15|TRBJ1-1|TRBV5-4|.
TGTGCCAGCAGCAGACCGGGACAGGGGTTGACTGAAGCTTTCTTT
CASSRPGQGLTEAFF
>.|14|TRBJ2-2|TRBV6-6|once
TGTGCCAGCAGCTTAAGGTGGAACACCGGGGAGCTGTTTTTT
CASSLRWNTGELFF